The rows below give T cell receptor beta chains drawn from one sample of a study of early T cells in non-severe SARS-CoV-2 infection. TCRdb called the 5' RACE reads again in MiXCR, with one record for every CDR3 protein. There are approximately 77,000 distinct CDR3 sequences in the sample; approximately 12% occur only once, and about 3% lies in the top ten. The sequenced material came from whole blood. These receptors were obtained from an adult who was a healthcare worker with PCR-confirmed SARS-CoV-2 infection or an uninfected control (not recorded which). The CDR3 runs from the conserved cysteine through the conserved F or W. The D gene is left open where the match is weak. Clone size, where shown, is once, few, many, or a class for clones that have expanded.

clone size,V gene,D gene,J gene,CDR3 DNA,CDR3 protein
many,TRBV28,TRBD1,TRBJ1-6,TGTGCCAGCAGTTTAGTAGACACCACAGGGGATTCACCCCTCCACTTT,CASSLVDTTGDSPLHF
many,TRBV7-6,.,TRBJ2-5,TGTGCCAGCAGCCCGAACCCCGGGGCCAGGGGGACCCAGTACTTC,CASSPNPGARGTQYF
few,TRBV20-1,TRBD1,TRBJ1-2,TGCAGTGCGGGACAGTTCAACTATGGCTACACCTTC,CSAGQFNYGYTF
.,TRBV6-2/TRBV6-3,.,TRBJ2-1,TGTGCCAGCAGTTCCTATACGGATGAGCAGTTCTTC,CASSSYTDEQFF
once,TRBV20-1,.,TRBJ2-2,TGCAGTGCTAGAGATTCCGGGACTTACACCGGGGAGCTGTTTTTT,CSARDSGTYTGELFF
many,TRBV28,.,TRBJ1-4,TGTGCCAGCAGTTTCTCACGAGGGCCCCTTAATGAAAAACTGTTTTTT,CASSFSRGPLNEKLFF
.,TRBV20-1,TRBD2,TRBJ2-7,TGCAGTGCTAGATCACTTAGCGGGATCAGTTACGAGCAGTACTTC,CSARSLSGISYEQYF
few,TRBV7-3,.,TRBJ2-1,TGTGCCAGCAGCGGAACCCCCTTGGGTGAGCAGTTCTTC,CASSGTPLGEQFF
many,TRBV6-5,TRBD1,TRBJ1-6,TGTGCCAGCAATCTACAGGGGAGCAATTCACCCCTCCACTTT,CASNLQGSNSPLHF
few,TRBV3-1,.,TRBJ1-1,TGTGCCAGCAGCTACAGGGTCTACACTGAAGCTTTCTTT,CASSYRVYTEAFF